Listed below are T cell receptor beta chains from one sample, sequenced in a study of beta chain features in type 1 diabetes. Method: immunoSEQ multiplex PCR; TCRdb's copy keeps in-frame clones and lacks some. The top ten clones hold 0.6% to 0.9% of a sample with 100,000 to 150,000 clones, roughly 10% of them seen once. Sequences were obtained from central memory CD4+ T cells from blood. These receptors were obtained from a man aged 30-40 years with type 1 diabetes. The CDR3 runs from the conserved cysteine through the conserved F or W. Each record gives: D gene, V gene, J gene, clone size, CDR3 DNA, CDR3 protein. The D gene is left open where the match is weak. Size tells how often a clone was seen (once, few, many) or the class of an expanded clone, and some rows leave it out.

>-|TRBV9|TRBJ1-3|-
TGTACCAGCAGCCCCAGGCTACTCTCTGGAAACACCATATATTTT
CTSSPRLLSGNTIYF
>TRBD1|TRBV29-1|TRBJ2-2|many
TGCAGCGCTACCGGGACAGACTTTCTAGGGGAGCTGTTTTTT
CSATGTDFLGELFF
>-|TRBV7-6|TRBJ2-3|-
TGTGCCAGCGGATGGACAGTTTCAGATACGCAGTATTTT
CASGWTVSDTQYF
>TRBD1|TRBV5-1|TRBJ2-1|few
TGCGCCAGCACGCTCGGACAGGGGAATGAGCAGTTCTTC
CASTLGQGNEQFF
>TRBD1|TRBV6-6|TRBJ1-2|-
TGTGCCAGCAGCCCACAGGGGGCCCATGGCTACACCTTC
CASSPQGAHGYTF
>-|TRBV19|TRBJ2-1|-
TGTGCCAGTAGTATAGATACGAGTAGTGAGCAGTTCTTC
CASSIDTSSEQFF
>TRBD1|TRBV5-6|TRBJ2-2|-
TGTGCCAGCAGTTACTACCGGGACAGGGGGCTTAACGGGGAGCTGTTTTTT
CASSYYRDRGLNGELFF
>TRBD2|TRBV11-2|TRBJ2-1|-
TGTGCCAGCAGCTTAAAAGGGACTAGCGGGGGCAATGAGCAGTTCTTC
CASSLKGTSGGNEQFF
>TRBD1|TRBV30|TRBJ1-6|-
TGTGCCTGGAGGCCGACAGGGGGCCTTTCACCCCTCCACTTT
CAWRPTGGLSPLHF
>TRBD1|TRBV9|TRBJ2-3|few
TGTGCCAGCAGCCAGGACAGGGAGGATACGCAGTATTTT
CASSQDREDTQYF
>-|TRBV7-8|TRBJ2-7|few
TGTGCCAGCAGCTTAACCTACAGCTCCTACGAGCAGTACTTC
CASSLTYSSYEQYF
>TRBD1|TRBV4-3|TRBJ2-7|-
TGCGCCAGCAGCCAAGATTCAGGGGGCTCCTCCTACGAGCAGTACTTC
CASSQDSGGSSYEQYF
>-|TRBV7-3|TRBJ1-2|-
TGTGCCAGCAGCCCTGGGGGGGATACCGGCTACACCTTC
CASSPGGDTGYTF
>-|TRBV20-1|TRBJ2-5|-
TGCAGTGCTAGAGGGCACGAGACCCAGTACTTC
CSARGHETQYF